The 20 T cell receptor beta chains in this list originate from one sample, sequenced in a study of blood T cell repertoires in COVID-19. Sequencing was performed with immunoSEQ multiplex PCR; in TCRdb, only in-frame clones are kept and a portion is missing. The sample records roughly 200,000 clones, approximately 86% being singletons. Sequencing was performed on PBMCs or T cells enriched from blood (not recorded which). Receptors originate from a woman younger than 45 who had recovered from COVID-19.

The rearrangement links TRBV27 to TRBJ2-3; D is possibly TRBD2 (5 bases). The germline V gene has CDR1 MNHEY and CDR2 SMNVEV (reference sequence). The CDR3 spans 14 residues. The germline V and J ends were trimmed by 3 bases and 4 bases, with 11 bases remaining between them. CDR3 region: CASSFRLRADTQYF. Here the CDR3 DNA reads TGTGCCAGCAGTTTCCGTCTGAGGGCAGATACGCAGTATTTT.

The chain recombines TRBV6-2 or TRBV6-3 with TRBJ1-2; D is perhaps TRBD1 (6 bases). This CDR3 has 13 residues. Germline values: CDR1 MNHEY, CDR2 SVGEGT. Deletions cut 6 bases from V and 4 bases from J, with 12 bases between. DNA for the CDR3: TGTGCCAGCAGCAGTACAGGGACCTATGGCTACACCTTC. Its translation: CASSSTGTYGYTF.

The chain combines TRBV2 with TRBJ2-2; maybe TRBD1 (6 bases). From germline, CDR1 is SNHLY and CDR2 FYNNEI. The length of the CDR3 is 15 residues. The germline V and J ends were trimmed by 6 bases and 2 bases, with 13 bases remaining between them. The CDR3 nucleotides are TGTGCCAGCAGCCTGGACAGAGTTAACACCGGGGAGCTGTTTTTT. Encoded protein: CASSLDRVNTGELFF.

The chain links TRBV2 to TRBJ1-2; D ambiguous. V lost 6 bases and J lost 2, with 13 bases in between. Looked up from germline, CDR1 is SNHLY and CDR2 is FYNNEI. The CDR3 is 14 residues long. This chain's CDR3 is CASRGTSTNYGYTF. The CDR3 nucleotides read TGTGCCAGCAGGGGCACAAGTACCAACTATGGCTACACCTTC. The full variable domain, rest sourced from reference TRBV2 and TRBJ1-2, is EPEVTQTPSHQVTQMGQEVILRCVPISNHLYFYWYRQILGQKVEFLVSFYNNEISEKSEIFDDQFSVERPDGSNFTLKIRSTKLEDSAMYFCASRGTSTNYGYTFGSGTRLTVV.

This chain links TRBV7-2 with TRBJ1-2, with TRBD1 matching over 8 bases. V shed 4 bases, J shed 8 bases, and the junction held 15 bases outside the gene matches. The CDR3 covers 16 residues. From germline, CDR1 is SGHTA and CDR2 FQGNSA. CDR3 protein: CASSSRQGMDFRGYTF. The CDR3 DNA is TGTGCCAGCAGCTCGCGACAGGGGATGGATTTTCGCGGCTACACCTTC.

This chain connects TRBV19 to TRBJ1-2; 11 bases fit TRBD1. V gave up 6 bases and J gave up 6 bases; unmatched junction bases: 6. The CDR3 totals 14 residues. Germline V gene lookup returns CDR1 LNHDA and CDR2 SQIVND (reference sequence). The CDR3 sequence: CASRTRTGGHGYTF. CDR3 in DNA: TGTGCCAGTAGAACTCGGACAGGGGGCCATGGCTACACCTTC. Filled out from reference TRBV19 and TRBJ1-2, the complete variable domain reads DGGITQSPKYLFRKEGQNVTLSCEQNLNHDAMYWYRQDPGQGLRLIYYSQIVNDFQKGDIAEGYSVSREKKESFPLTVTSAQKNPTAFYLCASRTRTGGHGYTFGSGTRLTVV.

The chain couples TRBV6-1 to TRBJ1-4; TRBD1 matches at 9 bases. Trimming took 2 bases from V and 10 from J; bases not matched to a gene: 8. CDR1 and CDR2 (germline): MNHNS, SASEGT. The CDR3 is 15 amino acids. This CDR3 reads CASSENFEDRGKLFF. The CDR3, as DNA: TGTGCCAGCAGTGAAAATTTTGAGGACAGGGGAAAACTGTTTTTT.

CDR3 DNA sequence: TGTGCCAGCAGTTGGGCCACATCCTACGAGCAGTACTTC. It is translated as CASSWATSYEQYF. This chain joins TRBV7-9 and TRBJ2-7; D gene unclear. V shed 6 bases and J shed 1 base, with 10 bases lying between them. CDR3 length equals 13 residues. The germline V gene encodes CDR1 SEHNR and CDR2 FQNEAQ (reference sequence).

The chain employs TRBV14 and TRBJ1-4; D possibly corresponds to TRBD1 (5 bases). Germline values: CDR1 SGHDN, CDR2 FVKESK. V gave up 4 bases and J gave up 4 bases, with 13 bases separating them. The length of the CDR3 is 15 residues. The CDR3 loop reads CASSPLTELNEKLFF. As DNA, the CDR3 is TGTGCCAGCAGCCCCCTGACAGAGCTTAATGAAAAACTGTTTTTT. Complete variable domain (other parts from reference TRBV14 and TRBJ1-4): EAGVTQFPSHSVIEKGQTVTLRCDPISGHDNLYWYRRVMGKEIKFLLHFVKESKQDESGMPNNRFLAERTGGTYSTLKVQPAELEDSGVYFCASSPLTELNEKLFFGSGTQLSVL.

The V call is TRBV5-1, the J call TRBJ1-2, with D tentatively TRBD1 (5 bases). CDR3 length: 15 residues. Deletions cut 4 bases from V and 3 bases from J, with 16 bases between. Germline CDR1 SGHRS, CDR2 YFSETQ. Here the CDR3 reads CASSARDSRDYGYTF. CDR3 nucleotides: TGCGCCAGCAGCGCACGGGACTCCCGAGACTATGGCTACACCTTC.

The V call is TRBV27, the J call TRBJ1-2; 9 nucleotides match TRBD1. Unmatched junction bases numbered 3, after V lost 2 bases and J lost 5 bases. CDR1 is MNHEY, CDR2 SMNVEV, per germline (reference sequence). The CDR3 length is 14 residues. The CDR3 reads CASSLKDRGYGYTF. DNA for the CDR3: TGTGCCAGCAGTTTAAAGGACAGGGGTTATGGCTACACCTTC.

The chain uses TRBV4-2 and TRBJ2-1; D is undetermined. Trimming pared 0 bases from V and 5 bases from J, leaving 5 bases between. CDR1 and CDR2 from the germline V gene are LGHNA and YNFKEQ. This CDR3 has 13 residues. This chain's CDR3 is CASSQDRDNEQFF. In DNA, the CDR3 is TGTGCCAGCAGCCAAGACCGGGACAATGAGCAGTTCTTC.

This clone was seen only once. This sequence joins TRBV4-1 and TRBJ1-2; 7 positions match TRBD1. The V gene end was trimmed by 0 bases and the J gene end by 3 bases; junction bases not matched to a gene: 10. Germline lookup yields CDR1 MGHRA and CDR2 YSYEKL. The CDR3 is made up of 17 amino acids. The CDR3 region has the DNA TGCGCCAGCAGCCAAGATAACGTCCGGGACAGATACTATGGCTACACCTTC. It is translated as CASSQDNVRDRYYGYTF.

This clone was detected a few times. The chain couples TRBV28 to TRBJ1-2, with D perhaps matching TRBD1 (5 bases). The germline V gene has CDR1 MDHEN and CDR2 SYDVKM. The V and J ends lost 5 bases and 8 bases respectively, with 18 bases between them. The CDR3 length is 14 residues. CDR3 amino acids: CASSGGFQVLGYTF. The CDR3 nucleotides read TGTGCCAGCAGTGGGGGGTTTCAGGTATTAGGCTACACCTTC.

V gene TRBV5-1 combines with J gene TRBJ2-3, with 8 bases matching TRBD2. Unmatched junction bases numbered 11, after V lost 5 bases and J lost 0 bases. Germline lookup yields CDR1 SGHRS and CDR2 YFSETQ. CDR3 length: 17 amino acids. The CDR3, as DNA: TGCGCCAGCAGTCGCCGGTCGGGACTAGGTAGCACAGATACGCAGTATTTT. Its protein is CASSRRSGLGSTDTQYF.

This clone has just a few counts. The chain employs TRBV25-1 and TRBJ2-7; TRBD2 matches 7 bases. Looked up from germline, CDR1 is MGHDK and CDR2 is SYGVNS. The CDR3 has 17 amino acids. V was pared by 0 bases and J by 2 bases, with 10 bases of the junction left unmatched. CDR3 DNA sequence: TGTGCCAGCAGTGAATATAGGAGCGGGATAGGCGCCTACGAGCAGTACTTC. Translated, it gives CASSEYRSGIGAYEQYF.

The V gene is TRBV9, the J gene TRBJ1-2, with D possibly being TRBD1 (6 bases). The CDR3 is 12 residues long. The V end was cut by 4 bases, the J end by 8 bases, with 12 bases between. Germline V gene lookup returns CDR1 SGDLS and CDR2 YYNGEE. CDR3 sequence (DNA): TGTGCCAGCAGCCTAACAGGGCACGGCTACACCTTC. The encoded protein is CASSLTGHGYTF.

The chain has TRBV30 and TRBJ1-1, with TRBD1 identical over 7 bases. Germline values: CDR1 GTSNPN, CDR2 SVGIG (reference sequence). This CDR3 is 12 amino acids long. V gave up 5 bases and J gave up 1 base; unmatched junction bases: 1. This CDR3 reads CAWGQENTEAFF. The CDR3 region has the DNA TGTGCCTGGGGACAGGAGAACACTGAAGCTTTCTTT.

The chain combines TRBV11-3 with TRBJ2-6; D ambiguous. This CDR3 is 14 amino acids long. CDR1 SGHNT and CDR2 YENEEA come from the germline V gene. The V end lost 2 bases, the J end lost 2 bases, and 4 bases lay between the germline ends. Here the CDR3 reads CASSLSPGANVLTF. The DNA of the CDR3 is TGTGCCAGCAGCTTATCTCCTGGGGCCAACGTCCTGACTTTC. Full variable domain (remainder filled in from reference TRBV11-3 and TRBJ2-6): EAGVVQSPRYKIIEKKQPVAFWCNPISGHNTLYWYLQNLGQGPELLIRYENEEAVDDSQLPKDRFSAERLKGVDSTLKIQPAELGDSAVYLCASSLSPGANVLTFGAGSRLTVL.

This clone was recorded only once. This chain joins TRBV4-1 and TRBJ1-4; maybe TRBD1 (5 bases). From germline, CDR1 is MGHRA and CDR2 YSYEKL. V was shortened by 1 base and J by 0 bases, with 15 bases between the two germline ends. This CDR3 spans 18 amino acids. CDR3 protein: CASSQVYQGGATNEKLFF. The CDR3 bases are TGCGCCAGCAGCCAAGTATATCAGGGTGGGGCAACTAATGAAAAACTGTTTTTT.